Below, 29 T cell receptor beta chains from the same sample are listed, as sequenced in a study of T cell repertoires in cytomegalovirus infection. Each CDR3 protein is one row after TCRdb ran MiXCR on the reads. The repertoire holds around 490,000 distinct CDR3 sequences, with around 27% as singletons. Sequencing was done on a sample of PBMCs. The receptor set was obtained from a human donor in good health (CMV status not recorded). Some clones in this sample may be carry-over from other donors' samples.

The chain joins TRBV19 to TRBJ2-6, with TRBD1 as a possible D gene (5 bases). Trimming removed 7 bases from V and 0 bases from J, with 16 bases in between. The CDR3 is 17 residues long. Germline CDR1 is LNHDA and CDR2 is SQIVND (reference sequence). The CDR3 loop is CASIGVGDYSGANVLTF. CDR3 nucleotide sequence: TGTGCCAGTATTGGTGTAGGGGATTACTCTGGGGCCAACGTCCTGACTTTC.

This chain joins TRBV4-1 and TRBJ2-1, with D possibly matching TRBD1 (6 bases). The V end lost 1 base, the J end lost 6 bases, and 13 bases lay between the germline ends. The CDR3 loop spans 15 amino acids. Germline V lookup: CDR1 MGHRA, CDR2 YSYEKL. The CDR3 region is CASSQAQGMINEQFF. The CDR3 bases are TGCGCCAGCAGCCAAGCTCAGGGGATGATCAATGAGCAGTTCTTC.

The chain joins TRBV11-2 to TRBJ1-2; 9 bases map to TRBD1. CDR1 is SGHAT, CDR2 FQNNGV, per germline. V gave up 6 bases and J gave up 8 bases; unmatched junction bases: 13. The CDR3 runs to 15 residues. The DNA of the CDR3 is TGTGCCAGCAGATCCCCCGGGACAGGGTTTCACGGCTACACCTTC. Amino acid sequence: CASRSPGTGFHGYTF.

The rearrangement links TRBV6-5 to TRBJ2-7; the D call may be TRBD1 or TRBD2 (5 bases each). Between the trimmed V and J ends, which lost 0 bases and 4 bases, there was a span of 13 bases. CDR1 is MNHEY, CDR2 SVGAGI, per germline. This CDR3 is 15 amino acids long. CDR3 nucleotides: TGTGCCAGCAGTTACTCGGCCGGGAAGGGGTACGAGCAGTACGTC. It codes for CASSYSAGKGYEQYV.

V gene TRBV6-2 or TRBV6-3 combines with J gene TRBJ2-3, with TRBD2 matching over 7 bases. The ends lost 5 bases at V and 6 bases at J; junction bases unmatched: 11. The CDR3 has 15 amino acids. Germline values: CDR1 MNHEY, CDR2 SVGEGT. The CDR3 DNA is TGTGCCAGCAGTGGGAGGGAGGGGTGGATGGATACGCAGTATTTT. Translation gives CASSGREGWMDTQYF.

This chain uses TRBV4-1 with TRBJ1-4; no clear D gene. Germline V CDR1 and CDR2: MGHRA, YSYEKL. The CDR3 loop spans 18 amino acids. V was clipped by 1 base and J by 2 bases, with 17 bases between them. CDR3 in amino acids: CASSQASGSGRTNEKLFF. The CDR3 DNA reads TGCGCCAGCAGCCAAGCAAGTGGGAGCGGAAGGACTAATGAAAAACTGTTTTTT.

This clonotype was counted at least ten times. The chain is built from TRBV7-2 and TRBJ2-7; 10 bases match TRBD1. The CDR3 runs 15 residues. CDR1 and CDR2 (germline): SGHTA, FQGNSA. V gave up 6 bases and J gave up 3 bases; unmatched junction bases: 8. The CDR3 DNA sequence: TGTGCCAGCAGGCCGCCGGGACAGGGGCTCTACGAGCAGTACTTC. Translation gives CASRPPGQGLYEQYF.

The chain uses TRBV18 and TRBJ2-3; 8 positions match TRBD2. Trimming at V came to 1 base and at J to 0 bases, leaving 3 bases not matched to a gene. The CDR3 runs 16 residues. Germline lookup yields CDR1 KGHSH and CDR2 LQKENI. CDR3 nucleotide sequence: TGTGCCAGCTCACCACTGCCTAGCGGGAGCACAGATACGCAGTATTTT. It codes for CASSPLPSGSTDTQYF.

V and J are TRBV12-3 or TRBV12-4 and TRBJ2-3, with 8 nucleotides matching TRBD1. Trimming took 6 bases from V and 3 from J; bases not matched to a gene: 8. The CDR3 extends over 15 amino acids. The CDR3 DNA follows: TGTGCCAGCAGCCAAGGACAGGGTCGAACAGATACGCAGTATTTT. It is translated as CASSQGQGRTDTQYF.

In this sample, this clonotype turned up many times. The chain joins TRBV7-2 to TRBJ2-3; no firm D call. The CDR3 spans 14 residues. CDR1 SGHTA and CDR2 FQGNSA come from the germline V gene. With 5 bases removed from V and 2 bases from J, the gap between germline ends came to 11 bases. The CDR3 DNA reads as TGTGCCAGCAGCCGACCGGTGAACACAGATACGCAGTATTTT. Amino acids: CASSRPVNTDTQYF. Using reference TRBV7-2 and TRBJ2-3 for the parts outside the CDR3, the full variable domain is GAGVSQSPSNKVTEKGKDVELRCDPISGHTALYWYRQSLGQGLEFLIYFQGNSAPDKSGLPSDRFSAERTGGSVSTLTIQRTQQEDSAVYLCASSRPVNTDTQYFGPGTRLTVL.

The rearrangement links TRBV28 to TRBJ1-2; D gene unclear. Between the trimmed V and J ends, which lost 7 bases and 5 bases, there was a span of 11 bases. This CDR3 comprises 12 residues. Germline V gene lookup returns CDR1 MDHEN and CDR2 SYDVKM. The CDR3 DNA reads as TGTGCCAGCACCTCGAGTAGATATGGCTACACCTTC. It codes for CASTSSRYGYTF.

This clonotype was counted many times. This chain links TRBV7-2 with TRBJ1-5; unclear D gene. In germline, CDR1 is SGHTA, CDR2 FQGNSA. The CDR3 length is 13 residues. V was shortened by 5 bases and J by 5 bases, with 10 bases between the two germline ends. The CDR3 DNA reads as TGTGCCAGCAGCATCGGGAGCTATCAGCCCCAGCATTTT. It is translated as CASSIGSYQPQHF.

The chain is built from TRBV7-2 and TRBJ2-1; 12 bases agree with TRBD2. With 1 base clipped from V and 4 bases from J, the junction kept 14 bases outside the gene matches. This CDR3 comprises 20 residues. Germline CDR1 SGHTA, CDR2 FQGNSA. The DNA for the CDR3 is TGTGCCAGCAGCTTAGTAGGACTAGCGGGATCGGTTTCCCTTTACAATGAGCAGTTCTTC. It specifies CASSLVGLAGSVSLYNEQFF.

This clonotype was observed a few times. The chain uses TRBV12-3 or TRBV12-4 and TRBJ2-3; unclear D gene. V lost 5 bases to trimming and J lost 6 bases, with 6 bases between them. The CDR3 is 11 residues long. The CDR3 DNA sequence: TGTGCCAGCAGTGTGCAGGATACGCAGTATTTT. It codes for CASSVQDTQYF.

The V gene is TRBV20-1, the J gene TRBJ2-3; D may be TRBD1 or TRBD2 (5 bases each). Germline CDR1 reads DFQATT; CDR2 reads SNEGSKA (reference sequence). There are 14 residues in the CDR3. The V end was cut by 5 bases, the J end by 1 base, with 13 bases between. The CDR3 DNA reads TGCAGTGCTGGCCGGGACGGCCGCACAGATACGCAGTATTTT. Translation gives CSAGRDGRTDTQYF.

This clonotype was recorded many times. The chain carries TRBV7-3 and TRBJ2-3; D possibly corresponds to TRBD2 (6 bases). Trimming removed 5 bases from V and 2 bases from J, with 11 bases in between. The germline V gene has CDR1 SGHTA and CDR2 FQGTGA. The CDR3 is made up of 14 amino acids. CDR3 in amino acids: CASSDGGSTDTQYF. CDR3 nucleotides: TGTGCCAGCAGCGACGGAGGGTCCACAGATACGCAGTATTTT.

The chain combines TRBV6-1 with TRBJ2-1; D is unclear. Trimming took off 1 base at V and 14 bases at J, with 12 bases between the two ends. This CDR3 is 12 amino acids long. Germline V gives CDR1 MNHNS, CDR2 SASEGT. The DNA of the CDR3 is TGTGCCAGCAGTGAAGGGGCGCCAAGGGAGTTCTTC. Protein sequence: CASSEGAPREFF.

This clonotype was counted at least ten times. This sequence joins TRBV7-2 and TRBJ1-4; D uncertain. V dropped 4 bases and J dropped 4 bases, with 10 bases sitting between them. The CDR3 spans 14 residues. The germline V gene has CDR1 SGHTA and CDR2 FQGNSA. The CDR3 is CASSSGTNNEKLFF. The CDR3 nucleotides read TGTGCCAGCAGCTCAGGCACGAATAATGAAAAACTGTTTTTT.

This clonotype has more than one count but fewer than ten. The V call is TRBV6-2 or TRBV6-3, the J call TRBJ2-1; D is possibly TRBD2 (6 bases). The CDR3 extends over 14 amino acids. The V end lost 9 bases, the J end lost 4 bases, and 16 bases lay between the germline ends. Germline V lookup: CDR1 MNHEY, CDR2 SVGEGT. The CDR3 sequence is CASRDGLAYNEQFF. For the CDR3, the DNA is TGTGCCAGTCGAGACGGGCTAGCGTACAATGAGCAGTTCTTC.

In its sample, this clonotype was seen many times. The chain is built from TRBV30 and TRBJ2-5, with D maybe TRBD2 (6 bases). The CDR3 consists of 12 residues. CDR1 is GTSNPN, CDR2 SVGIG, per germline (reference sequence). Trimming took off 1 base at V and 7 bases at J, with 10 bases between the two ends. DNA of the CDR3: TGTGCCTGGAGTGCGGGACTCGGGACCCAGTACTTC. It specifies CAWSAGLGTQYF.

Only a few counts were recorded for this clonotype. The CDR3, as DNA: TGTGCCAGCAGTACACCCCCTGGGGAGCAGTACTTC. Protein sequence: CASSTPPGEQYF. This sequence joins TRBV7-8 and TRBJ2-7; D is unclear. The CDR3 has 12 residues. Trimming shortened V by 6 bases and J by 7 bases, and 13 bases separated the two germline ends. Germline loops: CDR1 SGHVS, CDR2 FQNEAQ.

This chain uses TRBV28 with TRBJ2-6; tentative D call: TRBD2 (5 bases). The V and J ends lost 9 bases and 0 bases respectively, with 12 bases between them. Germline CDR1 and CDR2: MDHEN and SYDVKM. The CDR3 totals 15 residues. CDR3 nucleotides: TGTGCCAGTGAGACTATGAGCTCTGGGGCCAACGTCCTGACTTTC. Translated, it gives CASETMSSGANVLTF.

The J gene is TRBJ2-5, the V gene TRBV7-2, with D perhaps TRBD1 or TRBD2 (6 bases each). CDR1 is SGHTA, CDR2 FQGNSA, per germline. There are 15 residues in the CDR3. Trimming left V 2 bases short and J 3 bases short, with 13 bases between. The CDR3 sequence: CASSLRRGAEETQYF. The CDR3 DNA follows: TGTGCCAGCAGCTTAAGAAGGGGGGCCGAAGAGACCCAGTACTTC.

This clonotype was recorded a few times. This rearrangement joins TRBV27 to TRBJ2-7, with unresolved D. V dropped 1 base and J dropped 3 bases, with 7 bases sitting between them. CDR1 is MNHEY and CDR2 is SMNVEV in the germline V gene (reference sequence). The CDR3 is made up of 13 amino acids. This chain's CDR3 is CASSLWAGYEQYF. CDR3 coding DNA: TGTGCCAGCAGTTTATGGGCTGGCTACGAGCAGTACTTC.

This clonotype was seen a few times. V is TRBV19 and J is TRBJ2-1; 10 bases are a match to TRBD2. CDR1 and CDR2 from the germline V gene are LNHDA and SQIVND (reference sequence). J gave up 3 bases and V 0 bases, and 8 bases lay outside the gene matches. CDR3 size: 18 residues. The CDR3 nucleotides are TGTGCCAGTAGTATAGATGGTTTCGGGACTAGCGTCTACAATGAGCAGTTCTTC. Translating gives CASSIDGFGTSVYNEQFF.

This clonotype appeared many times. The V gene is TRBV7-2, the J gene TRBJ2-4, with no clear D. Trimming shortened V by 5 bases and J by 5 bases, and 16 bases separated the two germline ends. Germline-derived CDR1 and CDR2 are SGHTA and FQGNSA. CDR3 length: 15 amino acids. Here the CDR3 reads CASSAAAKPQNIQYF. DNA of the CDR3: TGTGCCAGCAGCGCAGCAGCGAAACCCCAAAACATTCAGTACTTC.

This clonotype was detected a few times. V gene TRBV7-9 combines with J gene TRBJ2-2, with unresolved D. Germline V CDR1 and CDR2: SEHNR, FQNEAQ (reference sequence). Trimming stripped 5 bases from V and 4 bases from J, with 8 bases between. CDR3 length: 13 amino acids. As DNA, the CDR3 is TGTGCCAGCAGCGCCGGACCCACCGGGGAGCTGTTTTTT. It translates to CASSAGPTGELFF.

This clonotype was counted ten times or more. The rearrangement uses TRBV7-6 and TRBJ2-3; D is unclear. Trimming removed 0 bases at V and 3 bases at J, with 10 bases between. This CDR3 is 15 amino acids long. Germline values: CDR1 SGHVS, CDR2 FNYEAQ. Here the CDR3 DNA reads TGTGCCAGCAGCTTAGCGGCTGGCCTAACAGATACGCAGTATTTT. Its translation is CASSLAAGLTDTQYF.

The CDR3, as DNA: TGCGCCAGCAGCCAAGGGGATAGAGGAGAGACCCAGTACTTC. This encodes CASSQGDRGETQYF. This chain links TRBV4-1 with TRBJ2-5; D unclear. Trimming took 1 base from V and 4 from J, leaving 10 bases between them. CDR3 length: 14 amino acids. CDR1 MGHRA and CDR2 YSYEKL come from the germline V gene.